Listed below are T cell receptor beta chains from one sample, sequenced in a study of shared clonotypes between healthy human individuals. The method was immunoSEQ multiplex PCR; TCRdb's version includes in-frame clones alone and lacks a portion of them. The sample carries about 2.2 million clones, around 95% recorded once. Sequencing input: naive CD8+ T cells from PBMCs. These TCRs come from a man between 18 and 35 years old in good health. Some clones in this sample may be carry-over from other donors' samples. CDR3s leave out the opening cysteine and the closing phenylalanine or tryptophan. Clone size is shown for a subset of rows, as once, few, many or a class of expanded clone.

V	J	size	CDR3
TRBV19	TRBJ1-1	.	ASGQGASAEAF
TRBV6-5	TRBJ1-6	.	ASSYWVEPGGPLH
TRBV7-8	TRBJ2-7	.	ASRPGLALTYEQY
TRBV4-3	TRBJ2-6	.	ASSQARGESGANVLT
TRBV6-4	TRBJ2-6	.	ASSDSVSGSSEGANVLT
TRBV6-5	TRBJ2-5	.	ASSYSNEETQY
TRBV27	TRBJ2-7	.	ASSPGQIGPYEQY
TRBV28	TRBJ1-2	once	ASRGENPNYGYT
TRBV9	TRBJ1-5	.	ASSVSGSGNQPQH
TRBV29-1	TRBJ1-1	.	SVDRGRGLGNTEAF
TRBV6-1	TRBJ2-1	.	ASLEPPWTQGEQF
TRBV13	TRBJ2-3	.	ASSPWGGGRTDTQY
TRBV6-6	TRBJ2-1	.	ASISSSSGSIYEQF
TRBV27	TRBJ2-7	once	ASSELAGVRYEQY
TRBV19	TRBJ2-4	once	ASGLAGEGKNIQY
TRBV11-3	TRBJ1-5	.	ASSSKSSRRGQPQH
TRBV7-9	TRBJ1-2	.	VSSLAFDPGMYGYT
TRBV7-9	TRBJ1-1	.	ASSLGGYPEAF
TRBV5-6	TRBJ2-5	.	ASSLAGAVRETQY
TRBV10-3	TRBJ2-7	.	AISDKGIHEQY
TRBV7-9	TRBJ2-1	.	ASSLGQGFHNEQF
TRBV27	TRBJ2-1	.	ASSRTSEDFYNEQF
TRBV30	TRBJ1-5	few	AWDTAKSGTQSNQPQH
TRBV9	TRBJ2-1	.	ASSGPLAGADNEQF
TRBV4-2	TRBJ1-5	.	ASSQETGEDQPQH
TRBV28	TRBJ1-5	.	ASSRTGGYNQPQH
TRBV5-6	TRBJ2-5	.	ASSSALAGLQETQY
TRBV29-1	TRBJ2-4	.	SVAEGNIQY
TRBV28	TRBJ1-1	.	ASSLGRFNTEAF
TRBV28	TRBJ2-1	.	ASSLWLREAYNEQF
TRBV27	TRBJ2-7	.	ASTGTSSYEQY
TRBV21-1	TRBJ2-3	.	ASSKAPSGSGTDTQY
TRBV10-1	TRBJ2-5	.	ASNSDRGETQY
TRBV7-6	TRBJ2-2	.	ASRSLGTGELF
TRBV9	TRBJ1-1	.	ASSVDTRLNTEAF
TRBV6-1	TRBJ2-1	.	ASRPLPGQPVEQF
TRBV4-2	TRBJ2-7	.	ASRPTVGGYEQY
TRBV18	TRBJ2-2	.	ASSPNRDRRSGELF
TRBV27	TRBJ2-2	.	ASSSGVWGPGELF
TRBV30	TRBJ2-7	.	AWGRFRAASTYEQY
TRBV9	TRBJ2-1	.	ASSVVAGGSYNEQF
TRBV5-4	TRBJ2-2	.	ASSPLPGAGELF